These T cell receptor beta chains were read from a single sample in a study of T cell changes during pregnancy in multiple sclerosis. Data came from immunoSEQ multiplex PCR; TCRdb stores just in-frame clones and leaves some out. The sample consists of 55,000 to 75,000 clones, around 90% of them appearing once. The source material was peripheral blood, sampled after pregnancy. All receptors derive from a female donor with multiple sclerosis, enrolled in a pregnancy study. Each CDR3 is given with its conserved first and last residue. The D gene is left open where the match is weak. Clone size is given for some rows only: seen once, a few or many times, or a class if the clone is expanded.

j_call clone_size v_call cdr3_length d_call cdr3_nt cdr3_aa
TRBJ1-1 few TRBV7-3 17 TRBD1 TGTGCCAGCAGCTTAACTCGACCGACAGGGCTTGGCACTGAAGCTTTCTTT CASSLTRPTGLGTEAFF
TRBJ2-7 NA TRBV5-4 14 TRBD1 TGTGCCAGCAGCTTTGTTTCAGGGGGCCACGAGCAGTACTTC CASSFVSGGHEQYF
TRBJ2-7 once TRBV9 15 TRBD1 TGTGCCAGCAGCGTCCGACAGGGGGTAAGGGACGAGCAGTACTTC CASSVRQGVRDEQYF
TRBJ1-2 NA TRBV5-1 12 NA TGCGCCAGCACGGCCGGGGAGGATGGCTACACCTTC CASTAGEDGYTF
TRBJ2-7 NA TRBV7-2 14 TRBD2 TGTGCCAGCAGCATGACTAGCGGCAACTACGAGCAGTACTTC CASSMTSGNYEQYF
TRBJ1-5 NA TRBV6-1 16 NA TGTGCCAGCAGTGAAGTTGGGGGGATGAGCAATCAGCCCCAGCATTTT CASSEVGGMSNQPQHF
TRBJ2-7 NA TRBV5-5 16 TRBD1 TGTGCCAGCAGCTTGGGTCTTGGGACAGGGAACGCCGAGCAGTACTTC CASSLGLGTGNAEQYF
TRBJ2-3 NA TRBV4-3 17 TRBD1 TGCGCCAGCAGCCAAGATAGACGGGACAGGAGCACAGATACGCAGTATTTT CASSQDRRDRSTDTQYF
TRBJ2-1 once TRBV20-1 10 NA TGCAGTGCTAGCGAGAATGAGCAGTTCTTC CSASENEQFF
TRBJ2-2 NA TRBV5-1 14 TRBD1 TGCGCCAGCAGCCCCCCCACAGGGGCCGGGGAGCTGTTTTTT CASSPPTGAGELFF
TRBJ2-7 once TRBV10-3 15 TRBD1 TGTGCCATCAGCGGGACAGGGGACTACCCCTACGAGCAGTACTTC CAISGTGDYPYEQYF
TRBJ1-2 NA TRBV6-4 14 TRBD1 TGTGCCAGCAGTGACTCGGGGACAGGGGAAGGCTACACCTTC CASSDSGTGEGYTF
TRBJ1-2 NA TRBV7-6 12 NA TGTGCCAGCAGCTTAATAGCCGGTGGCTACACCTTC CASSLIAGGYTF
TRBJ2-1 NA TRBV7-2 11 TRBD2 TGTGCCAGCAGCTCGGGACTAAGGGTGTTCTTC CASSSGLRVFF
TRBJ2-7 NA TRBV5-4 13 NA TGTGCCAGCAGCTTTGTTCCAGCGGACGAGCAGTACTTC CASSFVPADEQYF
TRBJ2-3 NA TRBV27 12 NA TGTGCCAGCAGTCTCTCTAGGGATACGCAGTATTTT CASSLSRDTQYF
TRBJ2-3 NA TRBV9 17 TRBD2 TGTGCCAGCAGCCCCACCTTAGGACTAGCGGTAACAGATACGCAGTATTTT CASSPTLGLAVTDTQYF
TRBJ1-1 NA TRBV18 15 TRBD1 TGTGCCAGCTCACAGCAGACAGGGGTCGGCACTGAAGCTTTCTTT CASSQQTGVGTEAFF
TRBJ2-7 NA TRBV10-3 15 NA TGTGCCATCAGTGGTGGCAGGACTGGGATATACGAGCAGTACTTC CAISGGRTGIYEQYF
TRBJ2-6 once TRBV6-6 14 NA TGTGCCAGCAGTTTAGACTCTGGGGCCAACGTCCTGACTTTC CASSLDSGANVLTF
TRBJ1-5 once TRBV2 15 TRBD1 TGTGCCAGCAGTCTGGACAGGGGTAGCAATCAGCCCCAGCATTTT CASSLDRGSNQPQHF
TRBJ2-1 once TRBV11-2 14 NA TGTGCCAGCAGCTCCTGGTCTGGGCTATATGAGCAGTTCTTC CASSSWSGLYEQFF
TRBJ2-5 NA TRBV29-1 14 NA TGCAGCGTTGGGGGGCAGGGACATCAAGAGACCCAGTACTTC CSVGGQGHQETQYF
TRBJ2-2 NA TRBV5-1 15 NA TGCGCCAGCAGCTTGGGAGCGGCGAACACCGGGGAGCTGTTTTTT CASSLGAANTGELFF
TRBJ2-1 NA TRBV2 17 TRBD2 TGTGCCAGCAGTCTCCTAGCGGGAGCGGGCTCCTACAATGAGCAGTTCTTC CASSLLAGAGSYNEQFF
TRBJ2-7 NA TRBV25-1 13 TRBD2 TGTGCCAGCACCGCGGGAGCCCTAAACGAGCAGTACTTC CASTAGALNEQYF
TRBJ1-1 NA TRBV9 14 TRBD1 TGTGCCAGCAGCGTTCGGGGACAGGGGAGGAAAGCTTTCTTT CASSVRGQGRKAFF
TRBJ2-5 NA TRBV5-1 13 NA TGCGCCAGCAGCGCGACAGAACAAGAGACCCAGTACTTC CASSATEQETQYF
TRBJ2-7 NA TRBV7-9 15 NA TGTGCCAGCAGCTTAGGTCGACAGGGAGGAAACGAGCAGTACTTC CASSLGRQGGNEQYF
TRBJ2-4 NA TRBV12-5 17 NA TGTGCTAGTGGTTTGGTACACGGGAGTGAGTACAGCGGCATTCAGTACTTC CASGLVHGSEYSGIQYF
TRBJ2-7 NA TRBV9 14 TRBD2 TGTGCCAGCAGCGGGACTAGCGGACCCTACGAGCAGTACTTC CASSGTSGPYEQYF
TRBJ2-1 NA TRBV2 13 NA TGTGCCAGCAGCCCGGGAAACTACAATGAGCAGTTCTTC CASSPGNYNEQFF
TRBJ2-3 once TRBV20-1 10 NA TGCAGTGCCCACACAGATACGCAGTATTTT CSAHTDTQYF
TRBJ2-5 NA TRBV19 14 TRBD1 TGTGCCAGTAGTTCACAGGGGGTCCAAGAGACCCAGTACTTC CASSSQGVQETQYF
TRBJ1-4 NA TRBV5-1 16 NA TGCGCCAGCAGCTTGGTTGCGGGTGCAACTAATGAAAAACTGTTTTTT CASSLVAGATNEKLFF
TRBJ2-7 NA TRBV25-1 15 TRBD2 TGTGCCAGCAGTGGGGTAGCGGGTAGCGCCTACGAGCAGTACTTC CASSGVAGSAYEQYF
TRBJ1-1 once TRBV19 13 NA TGTGCCAGTAGTATCCCCCCGACACCCCTGAGCTTCTTT CASSIPPTPLSFF
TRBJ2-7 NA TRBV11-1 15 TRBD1 TGTGCCAGCAGCTTTACCCGGGACAGCAGGGACAAGCAGTACTTC CASSFTRDSRDKQYF
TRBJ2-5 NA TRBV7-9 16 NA TGTGCCAGCAGCCCGGGCCTGGTAAGGTGGGAGGAGACCCAGTACTTC CASSPGLVRWEETQYF
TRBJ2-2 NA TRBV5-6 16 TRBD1 TGTGCCAGCAGCCCCGGGACAGGGGCATTCCCCGGGGAGCTGTTTTTT CASSPGTGAFPGELFF
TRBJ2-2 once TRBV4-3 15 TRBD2 TGCGCCAGCAGTCAAGATCTACTAGCGACCGGGGAGCTGTTTTTT CASSQDLLATGELFF
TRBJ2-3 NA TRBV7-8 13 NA TGTGCCAGCAGCTTAGTCTCCACAGATACGCAGTATTTT CASSLVSTDTQYF
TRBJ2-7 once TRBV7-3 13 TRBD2 TGTGCCAGCAGCGAACAGCCGGGACTAGATTTATACTTC CASSEQPGLDLYF
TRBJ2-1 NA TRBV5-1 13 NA TGCGCCAGCAGCCCCCTATGGGGCGATGAGCAGTTCTTC CASSPLWGDEQFF
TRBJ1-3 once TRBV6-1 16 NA TGTGCCAGCAGTGAAACCGCCAGTCTCTTTGGAAACACCATATATTTT CASSETASLFGNTIYF